A single T cell receptor (beta chain) is shown here with its context. This specimen comes from a study of blood T cell repertoires in COVID-19. Study summary: PBMCs, B-cell-depleted T cells, or T cells provided the cDNA or gDNA that made up the material.

The study drew participants aged about 18 to 95 years from 24 US areas. Exposed enrollees encountered a COVID-19 case at some point within 2 weeks before study entry. The CDR3 length is 13 residues. The germline V and J ends were trimmed by 1 base and 2 bases, with 4 bases remaining between them. The germline V gene encodes CDR1 SGHTA and CDR2 FQGNSA. Study processing details: Amplification of reference gene primers provided the estimated nucleated cell counts. Profiling relied on immunoSEQ multiplex PCR, and the TCRdb table lists in-frame clones only, not all of them. From that table come the V and J calls and clone size; the DNA was used to work out D and trimming. The table records fewer than 250,000 clones, 80% to 90% of them present only once.

J is TRBJ2-3 and V is TRBV7-2; D remains unclear. The sequenced sample was PBMCs or T cells enriched from blood (not recorded which). The receptor was isolated from a man aged 45-60 years who had been exposed to COVID-19. Written as DNA, the CDR3 is TGTGCCAGCAGCTTAGACTTCACAGATACGCAGTATTTT. The encoded protein is CASSLDFTDTQYF.